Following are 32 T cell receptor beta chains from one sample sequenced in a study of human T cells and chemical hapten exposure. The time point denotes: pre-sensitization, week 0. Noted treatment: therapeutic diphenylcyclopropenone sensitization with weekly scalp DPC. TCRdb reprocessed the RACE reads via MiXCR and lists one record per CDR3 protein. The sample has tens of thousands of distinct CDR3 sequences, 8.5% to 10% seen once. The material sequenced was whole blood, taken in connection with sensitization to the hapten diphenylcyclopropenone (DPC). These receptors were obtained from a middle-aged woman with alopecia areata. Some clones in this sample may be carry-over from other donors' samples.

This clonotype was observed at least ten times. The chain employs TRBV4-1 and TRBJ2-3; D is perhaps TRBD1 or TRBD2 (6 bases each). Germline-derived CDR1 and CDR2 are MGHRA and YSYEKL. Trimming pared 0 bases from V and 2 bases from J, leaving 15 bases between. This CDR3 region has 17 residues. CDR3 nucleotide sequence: TGCGCCAGCAGCCAAGATCTTGTGGGGGGCCCCACAGATACGCAGTATTTT. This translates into CASSQDLVGGPTDTQYF.

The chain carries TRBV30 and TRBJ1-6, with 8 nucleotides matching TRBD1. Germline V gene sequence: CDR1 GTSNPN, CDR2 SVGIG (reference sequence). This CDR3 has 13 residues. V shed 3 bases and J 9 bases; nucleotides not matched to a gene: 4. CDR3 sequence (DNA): TGTGCCTGGAGGGACAGGGATGCTTCACCCCTCCACTTT. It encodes CAWRDRDASPLHF.

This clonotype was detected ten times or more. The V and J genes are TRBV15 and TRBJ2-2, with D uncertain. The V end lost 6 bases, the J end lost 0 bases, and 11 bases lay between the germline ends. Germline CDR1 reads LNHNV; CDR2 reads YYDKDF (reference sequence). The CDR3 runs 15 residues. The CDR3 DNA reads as TGTGCCACCAGTGATCGACTGGCGAACACCGGGGAGCTGTTTTTT. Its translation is CATSDRLANTGELFF.

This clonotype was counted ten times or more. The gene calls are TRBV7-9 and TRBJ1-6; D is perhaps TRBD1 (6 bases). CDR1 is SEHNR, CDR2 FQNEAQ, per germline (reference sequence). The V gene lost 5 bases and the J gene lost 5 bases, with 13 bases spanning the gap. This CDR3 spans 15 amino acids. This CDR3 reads CASSRRDTHNSPLHF. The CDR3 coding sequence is TGTGCCAGCAGCCGACGGGACACGCATAATTCACCCCTCCACTTT.

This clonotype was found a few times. The CDR3 is CASSKPGTGFHEQFF. DNA for the CDR3: TGTGCCAGCAGCAAGCCCGGGACAGGGTTTCATGAGCAGTTCTTC. This rearrangement joins TRBV6-2 or TRBV6-3 to TRBJ2-1; 9 bases are shared with TRBD1. The trim removed 6 bases at V and 8 bases at J, leaving 11 bases unmatched. CDR1 and CDR2 from the germline V gene are MNHEY and SVGEGT. This CDR3 contains 15 residues.

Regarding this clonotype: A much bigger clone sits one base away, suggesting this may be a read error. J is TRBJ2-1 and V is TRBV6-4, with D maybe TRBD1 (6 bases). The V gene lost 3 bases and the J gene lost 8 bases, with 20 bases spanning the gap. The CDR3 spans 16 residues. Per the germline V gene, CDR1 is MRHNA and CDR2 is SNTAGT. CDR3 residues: CASSERGSGTFDEQFF. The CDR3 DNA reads TGTGCCAGCAGTGAGAGGGGGAGCGGTACATTCGATGAGCAGTTCTTC.

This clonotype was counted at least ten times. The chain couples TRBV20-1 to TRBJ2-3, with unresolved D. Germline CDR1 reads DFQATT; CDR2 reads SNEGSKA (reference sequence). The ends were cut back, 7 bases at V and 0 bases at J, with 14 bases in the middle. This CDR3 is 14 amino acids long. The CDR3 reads CSVFVATSTDTQYF. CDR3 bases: TGCAGTGTCTTTGTGGCCACCAGCACAGATACGCAGTATTTT.

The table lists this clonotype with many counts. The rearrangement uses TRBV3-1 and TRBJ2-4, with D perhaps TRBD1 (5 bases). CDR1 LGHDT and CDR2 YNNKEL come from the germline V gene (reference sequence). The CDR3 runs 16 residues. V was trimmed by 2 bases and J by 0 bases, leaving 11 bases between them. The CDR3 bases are TGTGCCAGCAGCCAACGGCAGGGTCTAGCCAAAAACATTCAGTACTTC. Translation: CASSQRQGLAKNIQYF.

The CDR3 DNA sequence: TGTGCCAGCAGCCGTTTTCTGGGTGCAACTAATGAAAAACTGTTTTTT. The encoded protein is CASSRFLGATNEKLFF. The V gene is TRBV14, the J gene TRBJ1-4; D is ambiguous. This CDR3 has 16 amino acids. CDR1 and CDR2 (germline): SGHDN, FVKESK. V lost 4 bases and J 0 bases, leaving 12 bases between the germline ends.

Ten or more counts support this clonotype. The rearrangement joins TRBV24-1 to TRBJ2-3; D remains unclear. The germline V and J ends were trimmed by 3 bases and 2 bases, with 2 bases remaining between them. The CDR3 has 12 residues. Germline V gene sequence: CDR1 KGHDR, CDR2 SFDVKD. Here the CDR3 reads CATSDVTDTQYF. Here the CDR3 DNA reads TGTGCCACCAGTGATGTCACAGATACGCAGTATTTT.

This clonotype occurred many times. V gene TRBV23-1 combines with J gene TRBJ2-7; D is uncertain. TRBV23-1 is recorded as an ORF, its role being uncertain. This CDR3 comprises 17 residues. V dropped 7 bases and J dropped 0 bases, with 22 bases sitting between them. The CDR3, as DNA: TGCGCCAGCACCCCTAACCCCCCGGCAGACCTCTCCTACGAGCAGTACTTC. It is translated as CASTPNPPADLSYEQYF.

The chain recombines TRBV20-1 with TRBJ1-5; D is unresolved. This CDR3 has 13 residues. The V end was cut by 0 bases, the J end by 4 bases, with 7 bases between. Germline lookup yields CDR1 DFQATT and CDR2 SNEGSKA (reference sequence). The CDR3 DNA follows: TGCAGTGCTAGAGATGCGGGAAATCAGCCCCAGCATTTT. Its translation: CSARDAGNQPQHF.

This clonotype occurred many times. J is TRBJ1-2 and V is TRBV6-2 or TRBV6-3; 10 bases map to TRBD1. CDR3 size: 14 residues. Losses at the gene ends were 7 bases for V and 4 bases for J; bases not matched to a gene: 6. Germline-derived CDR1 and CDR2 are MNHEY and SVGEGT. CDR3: CASTLTGGGYGYTF. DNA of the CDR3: TGTGCCAGCACCTTGACAGGGGGCGGCTATGGCTACACCTTC.

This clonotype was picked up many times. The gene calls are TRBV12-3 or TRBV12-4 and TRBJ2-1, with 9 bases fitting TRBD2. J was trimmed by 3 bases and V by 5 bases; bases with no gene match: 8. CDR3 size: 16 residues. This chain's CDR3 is CASSPRGAGGYNEQFF. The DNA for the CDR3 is TGTGCCAGCAGTCCCCGCGGAGCGGGGGGCTACAATGAGCAGTTCTTC.

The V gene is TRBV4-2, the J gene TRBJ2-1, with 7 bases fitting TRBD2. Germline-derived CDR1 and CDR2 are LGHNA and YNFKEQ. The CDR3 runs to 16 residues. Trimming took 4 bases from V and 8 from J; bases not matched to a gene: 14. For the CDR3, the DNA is TGTGCCAGCAGCCTCATTGTCGGGACTACAATCGATGAGCAGTTCTTC. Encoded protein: CASSLIVGTTIDEQFF.

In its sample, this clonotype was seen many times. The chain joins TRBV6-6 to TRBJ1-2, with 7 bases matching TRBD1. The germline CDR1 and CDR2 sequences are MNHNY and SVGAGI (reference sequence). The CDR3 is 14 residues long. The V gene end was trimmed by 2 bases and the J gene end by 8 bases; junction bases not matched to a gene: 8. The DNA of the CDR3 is TGTGCCAGCAGTTACCAGGGGGAGGTTGGCGGCTACACCTTC. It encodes CASSYQGEVGGYTF.

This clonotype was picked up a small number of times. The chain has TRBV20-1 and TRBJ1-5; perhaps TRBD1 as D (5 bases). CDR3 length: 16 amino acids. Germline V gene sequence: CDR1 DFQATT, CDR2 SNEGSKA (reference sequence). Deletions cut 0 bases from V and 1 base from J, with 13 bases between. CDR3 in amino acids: CSARDRSAGSNQPQHF. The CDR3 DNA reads TGCAGTGCTAGAGATCGTTCAGCAGGGAGCAATCAGCCCCAGCATTTT.

The CDR3 loop is CSARPSGGNTQYF. Here the CDR3 DNA reads TGCAGTGCTAGGCCTAGCGGGGGGAATACGCAGTATTTT. This chain links TRBV20-1 with TRBJ2-3; the match to TRBD2 covers 11 bases. The CDR3 runs to 13 residues. CDR1 and CDR2 (germline): DFQATT, SNEGSKA (reference sequence). V dropped 3 bases and J dropped 7; count of bases not matched to a gene: 3.

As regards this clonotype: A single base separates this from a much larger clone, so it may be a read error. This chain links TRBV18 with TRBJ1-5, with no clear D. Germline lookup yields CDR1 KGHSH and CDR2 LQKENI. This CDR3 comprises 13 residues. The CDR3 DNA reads TGTGCCGGCTCACCTCCCGGCAATCAGCCCCAGCATTTT. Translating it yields CAGSPPGNQPQHF.

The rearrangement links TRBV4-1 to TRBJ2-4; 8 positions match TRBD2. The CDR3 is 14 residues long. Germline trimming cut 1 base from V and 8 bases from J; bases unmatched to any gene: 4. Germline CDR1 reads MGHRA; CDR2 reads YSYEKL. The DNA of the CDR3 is TGCGCCAGCAGCCAAGGAGCGGGGGTAGACATTCAGTACTTC. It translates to CASSQGAGVDIQYF.

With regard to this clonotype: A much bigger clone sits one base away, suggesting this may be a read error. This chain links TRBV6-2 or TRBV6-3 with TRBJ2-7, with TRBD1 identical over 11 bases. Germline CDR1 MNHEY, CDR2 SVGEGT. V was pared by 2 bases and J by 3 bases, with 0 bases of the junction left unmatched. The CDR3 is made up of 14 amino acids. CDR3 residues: CASSYGTGGYEQYF. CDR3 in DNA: TGTGCCAGCAGTTACGGGACAGGGGGCTACGAGCAGTACTTC.

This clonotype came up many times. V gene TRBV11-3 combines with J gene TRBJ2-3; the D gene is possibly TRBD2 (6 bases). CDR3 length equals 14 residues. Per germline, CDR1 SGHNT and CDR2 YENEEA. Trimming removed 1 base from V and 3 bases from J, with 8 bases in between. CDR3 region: CASSLGGVTDTQYF. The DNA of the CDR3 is TGTGCCAGCAGCTTAGGCGGGGTGACAGATACGCAGTATTTT.

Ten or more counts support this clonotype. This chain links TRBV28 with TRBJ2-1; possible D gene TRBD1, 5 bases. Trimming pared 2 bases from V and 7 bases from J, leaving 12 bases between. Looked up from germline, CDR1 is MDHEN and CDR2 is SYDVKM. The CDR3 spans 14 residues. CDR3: CASSLSGARNEQFF. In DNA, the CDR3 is TGTGCCAGCAGTTTAAGTGGGGCCCGGAATGAGCAGTTCTTC.

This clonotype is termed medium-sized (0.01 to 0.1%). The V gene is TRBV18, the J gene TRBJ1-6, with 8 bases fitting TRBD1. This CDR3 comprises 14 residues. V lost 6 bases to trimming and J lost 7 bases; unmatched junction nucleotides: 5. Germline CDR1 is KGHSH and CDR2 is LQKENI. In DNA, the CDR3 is TGTGCCAGCTCCCAGGACAGGGAGAATTCACCCCTCCACTTT. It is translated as CASSQDRENSPLHF.

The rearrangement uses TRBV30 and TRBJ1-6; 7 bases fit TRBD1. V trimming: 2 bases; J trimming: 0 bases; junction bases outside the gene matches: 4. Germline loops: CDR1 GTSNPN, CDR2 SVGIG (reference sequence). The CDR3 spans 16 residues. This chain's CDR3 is CAWSPGQSSYNSPLHF. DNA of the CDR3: TGTGCCTGGAGTCCGGGACAGAGCTCCTATAATTCACCCCTCCACTTT.

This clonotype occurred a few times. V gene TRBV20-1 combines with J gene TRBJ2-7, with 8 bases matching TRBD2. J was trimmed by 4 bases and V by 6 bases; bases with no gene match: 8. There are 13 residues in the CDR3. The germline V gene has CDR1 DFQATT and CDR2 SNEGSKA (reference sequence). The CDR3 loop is CSAIGGLVYEQYF. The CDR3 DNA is TGCAGTGCCATAGGGGGACTAGTTTACGAGCAGTACTTC.

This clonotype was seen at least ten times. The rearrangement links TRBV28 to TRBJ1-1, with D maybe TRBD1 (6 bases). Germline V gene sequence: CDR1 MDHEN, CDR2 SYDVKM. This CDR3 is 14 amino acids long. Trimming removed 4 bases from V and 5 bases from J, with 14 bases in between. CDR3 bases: TGTGCCAGCAGTTCCCGGGGGGGCAGGACTGAAGCTTTCTTT. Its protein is CASSSRGGRTEAFF.

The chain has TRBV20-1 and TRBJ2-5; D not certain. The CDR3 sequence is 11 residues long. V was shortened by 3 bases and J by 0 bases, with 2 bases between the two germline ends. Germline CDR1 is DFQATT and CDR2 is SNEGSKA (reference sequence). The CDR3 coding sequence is TGCAGTGCTAGTCACCAAGAGACCCAGTACTTC. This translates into CSASHQETQYF.

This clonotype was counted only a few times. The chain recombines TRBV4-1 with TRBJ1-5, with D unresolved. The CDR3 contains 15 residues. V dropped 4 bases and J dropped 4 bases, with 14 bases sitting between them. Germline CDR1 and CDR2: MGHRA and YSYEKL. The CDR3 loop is CASSPVDQPNQPQHF. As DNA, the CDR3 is TGCGCCAGCAGCCCTGTCGACCAGCCGAATCAGCCCCAGCATTTT.

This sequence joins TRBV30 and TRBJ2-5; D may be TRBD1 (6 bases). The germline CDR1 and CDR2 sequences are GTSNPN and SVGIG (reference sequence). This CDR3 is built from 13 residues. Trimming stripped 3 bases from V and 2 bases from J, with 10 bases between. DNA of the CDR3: TGTGCCTGGAGGGACAGAGTACAAGAGACCCAGTACTTC. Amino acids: CAWRDRVQETQYF.

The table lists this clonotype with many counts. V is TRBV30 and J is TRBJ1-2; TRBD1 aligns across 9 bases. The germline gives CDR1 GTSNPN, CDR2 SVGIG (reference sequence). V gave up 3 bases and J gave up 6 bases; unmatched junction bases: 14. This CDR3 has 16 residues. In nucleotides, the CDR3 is TGTGCCTGGAGGGCCCCCTTCGGGACAGGGCGCGATGGCTACACCTTC. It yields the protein CAWRAPFGTGRDGYTF.

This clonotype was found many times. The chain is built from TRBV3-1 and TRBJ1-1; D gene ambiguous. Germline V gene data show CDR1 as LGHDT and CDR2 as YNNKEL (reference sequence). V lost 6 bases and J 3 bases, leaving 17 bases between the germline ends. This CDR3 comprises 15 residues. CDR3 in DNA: TGTGCCAGCAGTACTTTTGGTGTTAGGGACACTGAAGCTTTCTTT. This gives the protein CASSTFGVRDTEAFF.